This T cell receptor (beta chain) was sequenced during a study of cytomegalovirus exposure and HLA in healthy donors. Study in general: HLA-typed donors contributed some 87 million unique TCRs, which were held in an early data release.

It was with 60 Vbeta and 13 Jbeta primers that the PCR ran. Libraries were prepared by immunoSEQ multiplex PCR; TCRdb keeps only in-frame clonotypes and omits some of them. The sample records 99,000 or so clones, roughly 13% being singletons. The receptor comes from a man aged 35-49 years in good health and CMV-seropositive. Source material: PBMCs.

In DNA, the CDR3 is TGTGCCAGCAGTGGTACAGGGGGTACTGAAGCTTTCTTT. Its protein is CASSGTGGTEAFF. This chain links TRBV6-5 with TRBJ1-1; 8 bases line up with TRBD1. The ends lost 5 bases at V and 5 bases at J; junction bases unmatched: 4. Germline CDR1 and CDR2: MNHEY and SVGAGI. CDR3 length: 13 amino acids.